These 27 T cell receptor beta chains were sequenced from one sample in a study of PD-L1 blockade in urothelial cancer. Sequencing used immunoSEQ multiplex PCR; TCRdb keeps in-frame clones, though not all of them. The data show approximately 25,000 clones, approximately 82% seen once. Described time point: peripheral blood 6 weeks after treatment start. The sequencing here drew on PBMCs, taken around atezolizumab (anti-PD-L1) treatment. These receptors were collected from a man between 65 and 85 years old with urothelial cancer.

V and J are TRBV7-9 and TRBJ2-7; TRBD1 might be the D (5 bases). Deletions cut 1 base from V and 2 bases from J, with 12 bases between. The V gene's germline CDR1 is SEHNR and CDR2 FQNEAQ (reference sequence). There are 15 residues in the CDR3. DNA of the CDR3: TGTGCCAGCAGCTTAGGGCTCCAGGGAACCTACGAGCAGTACTTC. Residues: CASSLGLQGTYEQYF.

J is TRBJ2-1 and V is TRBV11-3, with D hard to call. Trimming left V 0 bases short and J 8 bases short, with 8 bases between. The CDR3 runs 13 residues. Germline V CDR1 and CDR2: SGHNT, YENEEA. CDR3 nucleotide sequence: TGTGCCAGCAGCTTAGAACGCACTGATGAGCAGTTCTTC. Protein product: CASSLERTDEQFF. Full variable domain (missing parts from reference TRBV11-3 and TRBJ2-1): EAGVVQSPRYKIIEKKQPVAFWCNPISGHNTLYWYLQNLGQGPELLIRYENEEAVDDSQLPKDRFSAERLKGVDSTLKIQPAELGDSAVYLCASSLERTDEQFFGPGTRLTVL.

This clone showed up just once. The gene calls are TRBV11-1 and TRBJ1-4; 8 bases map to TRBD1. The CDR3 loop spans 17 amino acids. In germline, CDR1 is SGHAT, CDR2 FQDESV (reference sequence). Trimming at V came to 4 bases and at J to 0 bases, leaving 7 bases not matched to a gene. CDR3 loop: CASSSMPGGATNEKLFF. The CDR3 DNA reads TGTGCCAGCAGCTCAATGCCAGGGGGCGCAACTAATGAAAAACTGTTTTTT.

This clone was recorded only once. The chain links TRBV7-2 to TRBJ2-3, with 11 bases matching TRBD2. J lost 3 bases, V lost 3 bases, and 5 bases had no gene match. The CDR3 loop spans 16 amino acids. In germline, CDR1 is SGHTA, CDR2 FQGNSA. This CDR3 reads CASSLTSGKYTDTQYF. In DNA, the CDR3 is TGTGCCAGCAGCTTGACTAGCGGGAAATATACAGATACGCAGTATTTT.

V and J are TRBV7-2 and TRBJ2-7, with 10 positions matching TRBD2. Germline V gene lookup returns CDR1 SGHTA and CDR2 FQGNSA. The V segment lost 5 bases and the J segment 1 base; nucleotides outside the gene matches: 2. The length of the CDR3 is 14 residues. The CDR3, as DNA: TGTGCCAGCAGCCCGACTAGCGGGTCCTACGAGCAGTACTTC. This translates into CASSPTSGSYEQYF.

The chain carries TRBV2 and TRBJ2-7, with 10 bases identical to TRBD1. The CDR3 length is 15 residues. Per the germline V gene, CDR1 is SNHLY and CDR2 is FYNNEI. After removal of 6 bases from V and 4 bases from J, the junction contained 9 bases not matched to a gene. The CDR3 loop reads CASREPGQGIYEQYF. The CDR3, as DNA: TGTGCCAGCAGAGAACCGGGACAGGGGATTTACGAGCAGTACTTC.

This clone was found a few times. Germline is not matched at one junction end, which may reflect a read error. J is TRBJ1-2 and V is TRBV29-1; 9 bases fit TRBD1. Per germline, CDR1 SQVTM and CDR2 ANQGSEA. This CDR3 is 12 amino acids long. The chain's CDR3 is CSGEQGAGGYTF. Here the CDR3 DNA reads TGCAGCGGTGAACAGGGGGCGGGTGGCTACACCTTC.

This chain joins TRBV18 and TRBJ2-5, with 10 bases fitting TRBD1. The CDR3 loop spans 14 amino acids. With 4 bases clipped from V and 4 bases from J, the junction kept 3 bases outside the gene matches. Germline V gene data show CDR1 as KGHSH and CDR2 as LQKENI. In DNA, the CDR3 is TGTGCCAGCTCACGGACAGGGGGAGGAGAGACCCAGTACTTC. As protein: CASSRTGGGETQYF.

The CDR3, as DNA: TGTGCCAGCACCCTTATGAACACTGAAGCTTTCTTT. Translated: CASTLMNTEAFF. This chain connects TRBV28 to TRBJ1-1; D ambiguous. V lost 7 bases, J lost 0 bases, and 6 bases lay in between. CDR3 length: 12 amino acids. Germline assignment: CDR1 MDHEN and CDR2 SYDVKM.

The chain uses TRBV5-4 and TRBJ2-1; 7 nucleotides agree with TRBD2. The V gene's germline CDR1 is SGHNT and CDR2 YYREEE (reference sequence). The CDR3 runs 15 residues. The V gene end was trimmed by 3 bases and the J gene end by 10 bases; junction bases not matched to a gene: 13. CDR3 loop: CASSSVLGGLNEQFF. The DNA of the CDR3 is TGTGCCAGCAGCTCGGTTCTGGGGGGGTTAAACGAGCAGTTCTTC.

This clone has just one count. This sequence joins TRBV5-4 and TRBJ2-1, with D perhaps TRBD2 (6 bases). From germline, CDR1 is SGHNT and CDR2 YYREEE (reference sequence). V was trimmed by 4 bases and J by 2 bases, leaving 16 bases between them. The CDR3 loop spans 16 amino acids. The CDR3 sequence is CASSPRLERAYNEQFF. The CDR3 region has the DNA TGTGCCAGCAGCCCACGACTAGAGCGAGCCTACAATGAGCAGTTCTTC.

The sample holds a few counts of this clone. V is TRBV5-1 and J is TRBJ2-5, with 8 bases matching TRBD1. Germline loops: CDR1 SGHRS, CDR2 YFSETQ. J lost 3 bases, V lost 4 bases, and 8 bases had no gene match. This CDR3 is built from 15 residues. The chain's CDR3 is CASSADRVVEETQYF. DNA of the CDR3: TGCGCCAGCAGCGCGGACAGGGTAGTCGAAGAGACCCAGTACTTC.

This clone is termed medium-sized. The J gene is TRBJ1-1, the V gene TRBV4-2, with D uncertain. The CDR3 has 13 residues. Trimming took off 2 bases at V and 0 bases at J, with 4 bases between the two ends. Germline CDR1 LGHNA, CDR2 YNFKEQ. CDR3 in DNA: TGTGCCAGCAGCCAAAACATGAACACTGAAGCTTTCTTT. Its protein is CASSQNMNTEAFF.

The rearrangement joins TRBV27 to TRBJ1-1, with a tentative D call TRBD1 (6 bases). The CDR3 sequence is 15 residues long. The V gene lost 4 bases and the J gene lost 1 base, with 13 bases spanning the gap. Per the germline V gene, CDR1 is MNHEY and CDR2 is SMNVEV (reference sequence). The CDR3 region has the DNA TGTGCCAGCAGTTCCTACCGGGACACGAACACTGAAGCTTTCTTT. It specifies CASSSYRDTNTEAFF.

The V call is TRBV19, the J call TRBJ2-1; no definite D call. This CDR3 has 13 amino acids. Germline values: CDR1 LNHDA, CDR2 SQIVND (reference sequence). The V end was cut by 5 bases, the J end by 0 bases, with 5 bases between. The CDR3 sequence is CASSGSSYNEQFF. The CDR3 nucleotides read TGTGCCAGTAGTGGTAGCTCCTACAATGAGCAGTTCTTC.

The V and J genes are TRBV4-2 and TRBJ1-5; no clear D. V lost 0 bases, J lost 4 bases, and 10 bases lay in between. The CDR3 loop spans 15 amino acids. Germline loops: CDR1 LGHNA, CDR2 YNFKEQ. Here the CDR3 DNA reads TGTGCCAGCAGCCAAGAGAGGGCGGGAAATCAGCCCCAGCATTTT. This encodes CASSQERAGNQPQHF.

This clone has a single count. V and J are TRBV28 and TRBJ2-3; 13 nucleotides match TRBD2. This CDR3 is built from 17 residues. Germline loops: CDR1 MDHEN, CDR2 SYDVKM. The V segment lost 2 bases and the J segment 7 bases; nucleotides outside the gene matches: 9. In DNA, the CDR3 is TGTGCCAGCAGTTTAGTTGCTACTAGCGGGGGGGAGAATACGCAGTATTTT. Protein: CASSLVATSGGENTQYF.

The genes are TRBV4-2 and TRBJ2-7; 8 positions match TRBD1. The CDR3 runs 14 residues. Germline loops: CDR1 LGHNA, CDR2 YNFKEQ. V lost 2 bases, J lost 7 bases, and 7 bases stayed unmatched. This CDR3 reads CASSQPGQGVEQYF. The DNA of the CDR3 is TGTGCCAGCAGCCAACCTGGACAGGGTGTGGAGCAGTACTTC.

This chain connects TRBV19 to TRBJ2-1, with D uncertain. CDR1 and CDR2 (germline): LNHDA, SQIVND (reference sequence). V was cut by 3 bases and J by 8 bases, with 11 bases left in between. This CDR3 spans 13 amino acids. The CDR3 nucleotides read TGTGCCAGTAGTATGGGTCGGGTTTATGAGCAGTTCTTC. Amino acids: CASSMGRVYEQFF. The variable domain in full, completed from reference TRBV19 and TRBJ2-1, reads DGGITQSPKYLFRKEGQNVTLSCEQNLNHDAMYWYRQDPGQGLRLIYYSQIVNDFQKGDIAEGYSVSREKKESFPLTVTSAQKNPTAFYLCASSMGRVYEQFFGPGTRLTVL.

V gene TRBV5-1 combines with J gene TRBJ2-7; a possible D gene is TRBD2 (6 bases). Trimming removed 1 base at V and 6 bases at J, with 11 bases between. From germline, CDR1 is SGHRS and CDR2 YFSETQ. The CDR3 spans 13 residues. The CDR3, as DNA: TGCGCCAGCAGCTTGTTTCAGGGACTCGAGCAGTACTTC. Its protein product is CASSLFQGLEQYF.

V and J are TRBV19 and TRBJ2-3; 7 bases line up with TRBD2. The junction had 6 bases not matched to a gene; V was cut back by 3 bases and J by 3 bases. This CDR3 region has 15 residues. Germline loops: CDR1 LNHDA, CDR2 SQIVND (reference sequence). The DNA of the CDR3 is TGTGCCAGTAGTATGCTTGGGGGAGGGACAGATACGCAGTATTTT. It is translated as CASSMLGGGTDTQYF.

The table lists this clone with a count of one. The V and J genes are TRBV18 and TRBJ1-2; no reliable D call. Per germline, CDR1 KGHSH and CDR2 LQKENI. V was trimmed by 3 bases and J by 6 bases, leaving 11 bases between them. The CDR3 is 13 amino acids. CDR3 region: CASSPGSRDGYTF. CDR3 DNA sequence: TGTGCCAGCTCACCGGGTAGTCGGGATGGCTACACCTTC.

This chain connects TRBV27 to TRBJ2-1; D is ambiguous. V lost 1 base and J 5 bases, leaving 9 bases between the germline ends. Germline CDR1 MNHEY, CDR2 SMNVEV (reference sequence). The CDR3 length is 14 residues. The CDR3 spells CASSLLYINNEQFF. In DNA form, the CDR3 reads TGTGCCAGCAGTTTATTATATATAAACAATGAGCAGTTCTTC.

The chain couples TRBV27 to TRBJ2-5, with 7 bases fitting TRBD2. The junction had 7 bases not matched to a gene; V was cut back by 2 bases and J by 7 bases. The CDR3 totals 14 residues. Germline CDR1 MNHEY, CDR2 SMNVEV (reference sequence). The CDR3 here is CASSLPSPGGTQYF. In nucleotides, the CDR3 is TGTGCCAGCAGTTTACCATCCCCGGGGGGGACCCAGTACTTC.

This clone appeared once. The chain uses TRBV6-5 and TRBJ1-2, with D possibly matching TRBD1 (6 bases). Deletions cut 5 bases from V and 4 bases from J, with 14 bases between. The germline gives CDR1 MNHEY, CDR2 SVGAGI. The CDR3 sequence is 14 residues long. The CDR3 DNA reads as TGTGCCAGCAGTAAAACAGGGATTGGCTATGGCTACACCTTC. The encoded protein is CASSKTGIGYGYTF.

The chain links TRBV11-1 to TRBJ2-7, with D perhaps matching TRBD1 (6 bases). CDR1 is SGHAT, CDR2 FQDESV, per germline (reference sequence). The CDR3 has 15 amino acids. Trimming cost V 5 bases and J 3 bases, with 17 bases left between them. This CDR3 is CASSLTGTQGYEQYF. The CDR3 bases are TGTGCCAGCAGCCTAACAGGGACGCAGGGCTACGAGCAGTACTTC.

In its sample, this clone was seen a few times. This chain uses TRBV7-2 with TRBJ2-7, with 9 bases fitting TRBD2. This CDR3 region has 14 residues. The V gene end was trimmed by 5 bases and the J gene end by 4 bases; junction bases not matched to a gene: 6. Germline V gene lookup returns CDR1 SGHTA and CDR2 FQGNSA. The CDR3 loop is CASSPGLAAYEQYF. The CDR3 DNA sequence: TGTGCCAGCAGCCCGGGACTAGCTGCTTACGAGCAGTACTTC.